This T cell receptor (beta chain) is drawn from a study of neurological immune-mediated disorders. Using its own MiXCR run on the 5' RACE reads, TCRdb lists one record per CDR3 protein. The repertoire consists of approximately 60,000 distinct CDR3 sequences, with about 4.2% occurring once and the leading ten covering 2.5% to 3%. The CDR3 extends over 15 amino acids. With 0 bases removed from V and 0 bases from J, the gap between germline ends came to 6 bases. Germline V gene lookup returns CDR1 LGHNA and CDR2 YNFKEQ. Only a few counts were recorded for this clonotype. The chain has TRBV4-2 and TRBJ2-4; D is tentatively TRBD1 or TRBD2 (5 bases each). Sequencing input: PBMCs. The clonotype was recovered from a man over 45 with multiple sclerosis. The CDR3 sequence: CASSQDGTAKNIQYF. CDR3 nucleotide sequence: TGTGCCAGCAGCCAAGATGGGACAGCCAAAAACATTCAGTACTTC.